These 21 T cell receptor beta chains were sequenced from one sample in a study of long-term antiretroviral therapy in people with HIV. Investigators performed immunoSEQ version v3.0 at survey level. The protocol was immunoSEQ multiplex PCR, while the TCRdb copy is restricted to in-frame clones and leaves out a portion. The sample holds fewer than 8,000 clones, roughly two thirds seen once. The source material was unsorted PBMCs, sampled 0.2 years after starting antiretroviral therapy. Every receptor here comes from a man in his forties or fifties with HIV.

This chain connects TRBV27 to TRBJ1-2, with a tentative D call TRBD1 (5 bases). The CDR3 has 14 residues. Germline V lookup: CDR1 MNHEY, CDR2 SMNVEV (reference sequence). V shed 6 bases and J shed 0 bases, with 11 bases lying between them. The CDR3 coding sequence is TGTGCCAGCAGGGTCGGGACCGCTAACTATGGCTACACCTTC. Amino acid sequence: CASRVGTANYGYTF.

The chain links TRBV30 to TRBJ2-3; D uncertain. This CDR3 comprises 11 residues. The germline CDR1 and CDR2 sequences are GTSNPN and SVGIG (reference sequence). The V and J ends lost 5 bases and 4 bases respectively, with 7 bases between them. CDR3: CAWAISDTQYF. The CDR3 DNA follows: TGTGCCTGGGCTATCTCAGATACGCAGTATTTT. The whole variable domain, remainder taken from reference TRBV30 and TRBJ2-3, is SQTIHQWPATLVQPVGSPLSLECTVEGTSNPNLYWYRQAAGRGLQLLFYSVGIGQISSEVPQNLSASRPQDRQFILSSKKLLLSDSGFYLCAWAISDTQYFGPGTRLTVL.

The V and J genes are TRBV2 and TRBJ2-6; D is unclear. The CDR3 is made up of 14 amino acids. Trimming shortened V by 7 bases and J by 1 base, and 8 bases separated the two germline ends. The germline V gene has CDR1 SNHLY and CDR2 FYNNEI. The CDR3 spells CASTLGSGANVLTF. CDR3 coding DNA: TGTGCCAGCACGCTCGGATCTGGGGCCAACGTCCTGACTTTC.

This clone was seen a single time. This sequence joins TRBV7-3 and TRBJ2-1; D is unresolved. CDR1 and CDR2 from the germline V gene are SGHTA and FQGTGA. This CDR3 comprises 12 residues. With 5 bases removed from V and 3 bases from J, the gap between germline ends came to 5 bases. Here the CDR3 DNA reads TGTGCCAGCAGCCACGACTACAATGAGCAGTTCTTC. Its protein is CASSHDYNEQFF.

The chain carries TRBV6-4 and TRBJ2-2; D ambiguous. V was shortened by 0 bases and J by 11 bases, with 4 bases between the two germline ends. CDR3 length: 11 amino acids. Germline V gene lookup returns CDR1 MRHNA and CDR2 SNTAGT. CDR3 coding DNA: TGTGCCAGCAGTGACTCAGGAGAGCTGTTTTTT. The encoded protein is CASSDSGELFF.

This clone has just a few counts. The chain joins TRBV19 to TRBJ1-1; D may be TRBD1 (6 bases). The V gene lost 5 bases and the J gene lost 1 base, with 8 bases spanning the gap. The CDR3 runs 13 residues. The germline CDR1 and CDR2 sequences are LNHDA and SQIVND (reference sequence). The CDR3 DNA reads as TGTGCCAGTAGTTTGGGACAGAACACTGAAGCTTTCTTT. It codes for CASSLGQNTEAFF.

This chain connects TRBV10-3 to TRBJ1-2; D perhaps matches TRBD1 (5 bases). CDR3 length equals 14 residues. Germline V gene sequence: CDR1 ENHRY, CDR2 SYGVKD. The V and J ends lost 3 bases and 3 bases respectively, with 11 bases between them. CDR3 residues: CAISDAGGDYGYTF. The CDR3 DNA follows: TGTGCCATCAGTGATGCCGGAGGGGACTATGGCTACACCTTC.

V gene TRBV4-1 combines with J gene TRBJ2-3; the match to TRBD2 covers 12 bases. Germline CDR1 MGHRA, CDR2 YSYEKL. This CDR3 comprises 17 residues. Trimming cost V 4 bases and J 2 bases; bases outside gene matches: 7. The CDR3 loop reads CASSPRGTSGPTDTQYF. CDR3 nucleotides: TGCGCCAGCAGCCCCAGGGGGACTAGCGGGCCCACAGATACGCAGTATTTT.

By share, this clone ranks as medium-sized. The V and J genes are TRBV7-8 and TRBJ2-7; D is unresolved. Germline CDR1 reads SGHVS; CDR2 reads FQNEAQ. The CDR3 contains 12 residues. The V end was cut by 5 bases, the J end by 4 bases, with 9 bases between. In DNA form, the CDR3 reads TGTGCCAGCAGCCCCCGCTCTTACGAGCAGTACTTC. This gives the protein CASSPRSYEQYF. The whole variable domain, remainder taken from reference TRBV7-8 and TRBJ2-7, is GAGVSQSPRYKVAKRGQDVALRCDPISGHVSLFWYQQALGQGPEFLTYFQNEAQLDKSGLPSDRFFAERPEGSVSTLKIQRTQQEDSAVYLCASSPRSYEQYFGPGTRLTVT.

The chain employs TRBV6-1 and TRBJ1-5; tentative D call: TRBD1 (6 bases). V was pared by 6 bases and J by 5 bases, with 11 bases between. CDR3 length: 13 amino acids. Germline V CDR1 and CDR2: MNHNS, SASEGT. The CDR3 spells CASRIAGDQPQHF. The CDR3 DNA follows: TGTGCCAGCAGGATCGCAGGGGATCAGCCCCAGCATTTT.

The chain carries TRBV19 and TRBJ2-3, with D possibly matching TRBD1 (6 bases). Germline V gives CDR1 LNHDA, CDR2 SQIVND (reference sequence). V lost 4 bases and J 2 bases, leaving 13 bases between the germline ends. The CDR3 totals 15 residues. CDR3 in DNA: TGTGCCAGTAGTAACCCCAGGGGAATCACAGATACGCAGTATTTT. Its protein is CASSNPRGITDTQYF.

Written as DNA, the CDR3 is TGTGCCAGCAGCTTGACCAGCAATAATGAAAAACTGTTTTTT. It yields the protein CASSLTSNNEKLFF. This chain joins TRBV5-6 and TRBJ1-4; D ambiguous. Germline V gene sequence: CDR1 SGHDT, CDR2 YYEEEE. CDR3 size: 14 residues. The V end was cut by 1 base, the J end by 4 bases, with 8 bases between.

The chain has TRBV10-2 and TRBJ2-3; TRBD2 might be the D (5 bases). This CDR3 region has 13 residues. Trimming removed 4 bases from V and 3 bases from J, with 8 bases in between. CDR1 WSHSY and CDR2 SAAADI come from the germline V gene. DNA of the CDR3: TGCGCCAGCAGTGTCCGGAGGACAGATACGCAGTATTTT. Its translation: CASSVRRTDTQYF.

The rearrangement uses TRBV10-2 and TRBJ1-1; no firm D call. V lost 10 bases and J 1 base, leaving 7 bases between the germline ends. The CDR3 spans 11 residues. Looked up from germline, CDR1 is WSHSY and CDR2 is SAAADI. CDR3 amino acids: CATRQNTEAFF. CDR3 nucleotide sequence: TGCGCCACCCGCCAGAACACTGAAGCTTTCTTT.

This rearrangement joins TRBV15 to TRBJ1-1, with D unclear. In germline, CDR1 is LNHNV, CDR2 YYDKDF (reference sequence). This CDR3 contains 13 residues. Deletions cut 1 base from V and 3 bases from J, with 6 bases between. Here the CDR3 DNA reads TGTGCCACCAGCAGAGCGGGCCACACTGAAGCTTTCTTT. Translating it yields CATSRAGHTEAFF.

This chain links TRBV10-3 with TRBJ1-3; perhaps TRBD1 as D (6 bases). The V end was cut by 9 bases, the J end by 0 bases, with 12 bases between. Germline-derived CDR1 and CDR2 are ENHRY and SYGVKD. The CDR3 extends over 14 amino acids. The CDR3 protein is CAMRQDLSGNTIYF. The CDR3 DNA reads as TGTGCCATGAGACAGGACCTCTCTGGAAACACCATATATTTT.

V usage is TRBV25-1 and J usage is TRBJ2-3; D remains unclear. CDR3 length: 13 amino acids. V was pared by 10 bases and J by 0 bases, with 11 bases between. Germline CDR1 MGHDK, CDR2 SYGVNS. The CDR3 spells CATLRDSTDTQYF. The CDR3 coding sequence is TGTGCCACCTTGCGTGATAGCACAGATACGCAGTATTTT.

CDR3 nucleotides: TGCAGCGTTGGGGGGGACGGGAGCAATCAGCCCCAGCATTTT. As protein: CSVGGDGSNQPQHF. The rearrangement joins TRBV29-1 to TRBJ1-5; the D gene is possibly TRBD1 (5 bases). The CDR3 runs 14 residues. Trimming stripped 4 bases from V and 1 base from J, with 11 bases between. Germline values: CDR1 SQVTM, CDR2 ANQGSEA.

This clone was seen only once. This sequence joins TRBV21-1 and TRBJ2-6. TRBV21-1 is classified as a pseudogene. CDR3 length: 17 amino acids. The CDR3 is CASSKYSRGAGANVLTF. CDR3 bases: TGTGCCAGCAGCAAATACTCCCGGGGCGCTGGGGCCAACGTCCTGACTTTC.

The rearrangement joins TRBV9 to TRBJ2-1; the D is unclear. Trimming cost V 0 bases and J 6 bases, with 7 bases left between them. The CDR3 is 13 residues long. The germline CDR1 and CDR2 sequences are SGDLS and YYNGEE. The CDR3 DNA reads TGTGCCAGCAGCGTAGATTGGGGCAATGAGCAGTTCTTC. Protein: CASSVDWGNEQFF.

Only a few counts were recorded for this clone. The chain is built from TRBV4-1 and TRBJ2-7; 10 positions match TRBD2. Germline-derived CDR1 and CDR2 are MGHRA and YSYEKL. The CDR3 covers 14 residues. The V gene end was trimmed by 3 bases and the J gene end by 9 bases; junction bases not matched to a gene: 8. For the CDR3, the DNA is TGCGCCAGCAGCCAGGTCCTAGCGGGGGCCGGGCAGTACTTC. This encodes CASSQVLAGAGQYF.